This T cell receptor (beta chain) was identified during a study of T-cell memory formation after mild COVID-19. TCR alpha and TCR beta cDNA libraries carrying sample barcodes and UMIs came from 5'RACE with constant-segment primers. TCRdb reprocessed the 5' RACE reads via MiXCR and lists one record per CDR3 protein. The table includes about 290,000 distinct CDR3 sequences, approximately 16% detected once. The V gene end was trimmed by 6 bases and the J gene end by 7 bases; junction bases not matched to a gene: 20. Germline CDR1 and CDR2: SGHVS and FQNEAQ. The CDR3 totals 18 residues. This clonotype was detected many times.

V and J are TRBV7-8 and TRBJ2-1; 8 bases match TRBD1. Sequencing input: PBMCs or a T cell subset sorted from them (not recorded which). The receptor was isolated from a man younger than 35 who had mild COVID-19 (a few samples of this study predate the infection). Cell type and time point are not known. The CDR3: CASRQKPQGAPIENEQFF. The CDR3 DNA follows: TGTGCCAGCAGACAAAAGCCCCAGGGGGCACCAATAGAGAATGAGCAGTTCTTC.